The 9 T cell receptor beta chains presented below share a single source sample, sequenced in a study of identifying expanded T cells in peripheral blood. TCRdb keeps only in-frame clones here, not all; method: immunoSEQ multiplex PCR. The table has about 81,000 clones, about 83% seen once. Sequencing input: blood. These receptors all stem from a person between 18 and 69 years old in good health.

This clone appeared a few times. The gene calls are TRBV7-2 and TRBJ2-2; 7 bases map to TRBD2. The CDR3 has 15 residues. Germline V gene lookup returns CDR1 SGHTA and CDR2 FQGNSA. The trim removed 4 bases at V and 2 bases at J, leaving 4 bases unmatched. CDR3 amino acids: CASSYPSGNTGELFF. The CDR3, as DNA: TGTGCCAGCAGCTACCCTAGCGGTAACACCGGGGAGCTGTTTTTT. Supplemented by reference TRBV7-2 and TRBJ2-2, the full variable domain reads GAGVSQSPSNKVTEKGKDVELRCDPISGHTALYWYRQSLGQGLEFLIYFQGNSAPDKSGLPSDRFSAERTGGSVSTLTIQRTQQEDSAVYLCASSYPSGNTGELFFGEGSRLTVL.

The chain links TRBV5-5 to TRBJ1-1; D remains unclear. There are 12 residues in the CDR3. V dropped 4 bases and J dropped 5 bases, with 9 bases sitting between them. CDR1 is SGHKS, CDR2 YYEKEE, per germline (reference sequence). The CDR3 reads CASSQFGTEAFF. The CDR3 DNA reads TGTGCCAGCAGCCAATTTGGAACTGAAGCTTTCTTT.

The chain is built from TRBV7-8 and TRBJ1-5; D possibly corresponds to TRBD1 (5 bases). Germline V gene sequence: CDR1 SGHVS, CDR2 FQNEAQ. The CDR3 loop spans 15 amino acids. Trimming cost V 2 bases and J 4 bases, with 12 bases left between them. CDR3 in amino acids: CASSLRANRNQPQHF. The CDR3, as DNA: TGTGCCAGCAGCTTAAGGGCCAACAGGAATCAGCCCCAGCATTTT.

This clone was picked up one time. The CDR3 region has the DNA TGTGCCACCGTACGAGATCTCTCTGGAAACACCATATATTTT. Its translation: CATVRDLSGNTIYF. The chain joins TRBV15 to TRBJ1-3; D unresolved. There are 14 residues in the CDR3. V gave up 8 bases and J gave up 0 bases, with 11 bases separating them. Germline values: CDR1 LNHNV, CDR2 YYDKDF (reference sequence).

The chain joins TRBV23-1 to TRBJ1-5; D remains unclear. TRBV23-1 belongs to the ORF category, with a function that is uncertain. Trimming shortened V by 4 bases and J by 2 bases, and 6 bases separated the two germline ends. This CDR3 contains 13 residues. Here the CDR3 reads CASSRGGNQPQHF. The DNA of the CDR3 is TGCGCCAGCAGTCGGGGAGGCAATCAGCCCCAGCATTTT.

This chain uses TRBV19 with TRBJ2-4; D remains unclear. The V gene's germline CDR1 is LNHDA and CDR2 SQIVND (reference sequence). Trimming removed 1 base at V and 0 bases at J, with 4 bases between. The CDR3 consists of 14 residues. CDR3 loop: CASSIGLAKNIQYF. The CDR3, as DNA: TGTGCCAGTAGTATAGGTCTAGCCAAAAACATTCAGTACTTC.

This chain connects TRBV28 to TRBJ1-1; tentative D call: TRBD1 (5 bases). The V and J ends lost 7 bases and 0 bases respectively, with 12 bases between them. The CDR3 runs 14 residues. Germline assignment: CDR1 MDHEN and CDR2 SYDVKM. CDR3 region: CASTAGGLNTEAFF. The CDR3 DNA is TGTGCCAGCACCGCGGGGGGGTTGAACACTGAAGCTTTCTTT. Looking up the rest from reference TRBV28 and TRBJ1-1 gives the full variable domain: DVKVTQSSRYLVKRTGEKVFLECVQDMDHENMFWYRQDPGLGLRLIYFSYDVKMKEKGDIPEGYSVSREKKERFSLILESASTNQTSMYLCASTAGGLNTEAFFGQGTRLTVV.

The genes are TRBV4-3 and TRBJ2-1, with a tentative D call TRBD2 (6 bases). Trimming left V 3 bases short and J 7 bases short, with 16 bases between. CDR1 and CDR2 (germline): LGHNA, YSLEER. The CDR3 is 15 amino acids. The CDR3 DNA reads as TGCGCCAGCAGCCAGGAGGGACTTGCTCCGAATGAGCAGTTCTTC. It is translated as CASSQEGLAPNEQFF.

The chain joins TRBV5-4 to TRBJ2-7; tentatively, D is TRBD1 or TRBD2 (5 bases each). The CDR3 spans 12 residues. Trimming pared 7 bases from V and 7 bases from J, leaving 15 bases between. Germline V gene lookup returns CDR1 SGHNT and CDR2 YYREEE (reference sequence). The CDR3 reads CASHRDHLEQYF. The CDR3 region has the DNA TGTGCCAGCCACCGGGACCATTTGGAGCAGTACTTC.